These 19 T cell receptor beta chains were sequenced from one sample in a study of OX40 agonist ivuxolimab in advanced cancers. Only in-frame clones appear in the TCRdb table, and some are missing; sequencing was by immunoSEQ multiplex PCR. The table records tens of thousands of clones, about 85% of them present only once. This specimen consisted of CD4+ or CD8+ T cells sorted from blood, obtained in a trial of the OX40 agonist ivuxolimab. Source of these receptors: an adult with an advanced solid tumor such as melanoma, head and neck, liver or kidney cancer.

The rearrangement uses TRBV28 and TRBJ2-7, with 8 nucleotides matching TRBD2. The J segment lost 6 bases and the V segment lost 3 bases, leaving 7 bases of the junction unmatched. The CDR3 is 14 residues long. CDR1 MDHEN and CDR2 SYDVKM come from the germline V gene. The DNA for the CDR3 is TGTGCCAGCAGTTTTAGCGGGATCCCATTCGAGCAGTACTTC. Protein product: CASSFSGIPFEQYF. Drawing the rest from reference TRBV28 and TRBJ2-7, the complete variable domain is DVKVTQSSRYLVKRTGEKVFLECVQDMDHENMFWYRQDPGLGLRLIYFSYDVKMKEKGDIPEGYSVSREKKERFSLILESASTNQTSMYLCASSFSGIPFEQYFGPGTRLTVT.

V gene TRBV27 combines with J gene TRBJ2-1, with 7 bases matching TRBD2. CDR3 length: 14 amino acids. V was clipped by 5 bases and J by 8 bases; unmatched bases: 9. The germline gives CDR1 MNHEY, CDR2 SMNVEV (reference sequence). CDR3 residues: CASSGRTRRYEQFF. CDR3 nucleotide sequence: TGTGCCAGCAGTGGGCGGACTAGGCGCTATGAGCAGTTCTTC.

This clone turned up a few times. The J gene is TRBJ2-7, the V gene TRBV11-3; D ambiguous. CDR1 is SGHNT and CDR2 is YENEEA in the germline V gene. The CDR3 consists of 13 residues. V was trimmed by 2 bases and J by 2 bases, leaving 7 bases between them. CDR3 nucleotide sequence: TGTGCCAGCAGCTTAACTACCGCCTACGAGCAGTACTTC. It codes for CASSLTTAYEQYF.

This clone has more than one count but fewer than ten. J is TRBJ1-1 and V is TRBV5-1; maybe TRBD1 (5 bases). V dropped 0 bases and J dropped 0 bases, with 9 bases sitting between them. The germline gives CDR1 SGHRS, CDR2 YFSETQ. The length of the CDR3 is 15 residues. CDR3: CASSLAQGVNTEAFF. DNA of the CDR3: TGCGCCAGCAGCTTGGCGCAGGGAGTGAACACTGAAGCTTTCTTT.

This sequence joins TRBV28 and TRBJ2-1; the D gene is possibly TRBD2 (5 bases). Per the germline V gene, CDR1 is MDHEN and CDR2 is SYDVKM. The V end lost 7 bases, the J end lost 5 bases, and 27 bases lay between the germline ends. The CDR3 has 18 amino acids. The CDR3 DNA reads TGTGCCAGCACCTCTCCGATTCAAGAGGGAACTACCAACAATGAGCAGTTCTTC. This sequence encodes CASTSPIQEGTTNNEQFF. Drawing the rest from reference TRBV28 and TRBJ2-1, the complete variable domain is DVKVTQSSRYLVKRTGEKVFLECVQDMDHENMFWYRQDPGLGLRLIYFSYDVKMKEKGDIPEGYSVSREKKERFSLILESASTNQTSMYLCASTSPIQEGTTNNEQFFGPGTRLTVL.

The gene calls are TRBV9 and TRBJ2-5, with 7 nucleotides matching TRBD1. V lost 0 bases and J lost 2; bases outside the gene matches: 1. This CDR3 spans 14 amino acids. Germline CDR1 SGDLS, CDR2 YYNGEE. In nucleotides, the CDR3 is TGTGCCAGCAGCGTAGGCAGGGGGCAAGAGACCCAGTACTTC. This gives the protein CASSVGRGQETQYF. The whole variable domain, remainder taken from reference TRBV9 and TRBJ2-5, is DSGVTQTPKHLITATGQRVTLRCSPRSGDLSVYWYQQSLDQGLQFLIQYYNGEERAKGNILERFSAQQFPDLHSELNLSSLELGDSALYFCASSVGRGQETQYFGPGTRLLVL.

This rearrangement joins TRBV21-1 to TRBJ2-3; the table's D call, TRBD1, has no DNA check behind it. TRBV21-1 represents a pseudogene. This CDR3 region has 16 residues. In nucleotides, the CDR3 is TGTGCCAGCAGCCCCTGTCGTCGCACAGGCACAGATACGCAGTATTTT. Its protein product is CASSPCRRTGTDTQYF.

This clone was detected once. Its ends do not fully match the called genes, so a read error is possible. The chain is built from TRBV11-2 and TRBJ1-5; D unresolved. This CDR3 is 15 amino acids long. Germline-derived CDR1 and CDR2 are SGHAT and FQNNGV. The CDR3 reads CASSLEADLNQPQHF. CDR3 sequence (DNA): TGTGCCAGCAGCCTAGAGGCCGATCTCAATCAGCCCCAGCATTTT.

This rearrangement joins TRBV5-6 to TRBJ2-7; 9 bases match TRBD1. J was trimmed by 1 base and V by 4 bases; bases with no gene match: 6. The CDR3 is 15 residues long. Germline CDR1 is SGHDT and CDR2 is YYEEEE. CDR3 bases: TGTGCCAGCAGCCCGGGTGGACAGGGGTCCTACGAGCAGTACTTC. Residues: CASSPGGQGSYEQYF.

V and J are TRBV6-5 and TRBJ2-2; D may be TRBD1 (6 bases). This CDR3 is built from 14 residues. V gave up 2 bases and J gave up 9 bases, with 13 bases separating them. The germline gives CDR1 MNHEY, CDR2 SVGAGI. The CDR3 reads CASSYTKQGWELFF. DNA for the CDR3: TGTGCCAGCAGTTACACCAAACAGGGATGGGAGCTGTTTTTT.

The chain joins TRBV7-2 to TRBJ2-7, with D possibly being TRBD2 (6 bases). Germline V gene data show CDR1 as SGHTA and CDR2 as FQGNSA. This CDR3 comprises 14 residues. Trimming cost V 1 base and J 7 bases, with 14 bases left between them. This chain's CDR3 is CASSLVGPGGEQYF. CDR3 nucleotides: TGTGCCAGCAGCTTAGTGGGACCCGGAGGGGAGCAGTACTTC.

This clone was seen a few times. CDR3 loop: CASKLRAGGSYEQYF. The CDR3 DNA sequence: TGTGCCAGCAAGCTAAGAGCGGGGGGCTCCTACGAGCAGTACTTC. The rearrangement links TRBV28 to TRBJ2-7; TRBD2 matches 9 bases. The germline V gene has CDR1 MDHEN and CDR2 SYDVKM. Trimming removed 7 bases from V and 0 bases from J; junction bases left unmatched: 7. CDR3 size: 15 residues.

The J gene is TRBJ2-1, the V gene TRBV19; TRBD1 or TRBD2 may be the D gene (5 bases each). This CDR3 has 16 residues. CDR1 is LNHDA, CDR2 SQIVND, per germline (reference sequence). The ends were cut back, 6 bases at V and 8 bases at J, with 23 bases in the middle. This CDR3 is CASSPSGTEDWDEQFF. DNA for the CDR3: TGTGCCAGTAGCCCATCCGGGACCGAAGATTGGGATGAGCAGTTCTTC. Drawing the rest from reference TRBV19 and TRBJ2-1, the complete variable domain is DGGITQSPKYLFRKEGQNVTLSCEQNLNHDAMYWYRQDPGQGLRLIYYSQIVNDFQKGDIAEGYSVSREKKESFPLTVTSAQKNPTAFYLCASSPSGTEDWDEQFFGPGTRLTVL.

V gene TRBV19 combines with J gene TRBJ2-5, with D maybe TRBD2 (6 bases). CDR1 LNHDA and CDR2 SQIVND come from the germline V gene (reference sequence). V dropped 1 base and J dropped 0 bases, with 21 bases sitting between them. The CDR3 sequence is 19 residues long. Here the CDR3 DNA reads TGTGCCAGTAGTATAGCCCATGACCGGGACTTTCCGTACCAAGAGACCCAGTACTTC. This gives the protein CASSIAHDRDFPYQETQYF.

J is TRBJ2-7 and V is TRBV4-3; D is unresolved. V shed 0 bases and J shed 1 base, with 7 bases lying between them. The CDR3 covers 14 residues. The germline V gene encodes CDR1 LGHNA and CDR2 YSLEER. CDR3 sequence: CASSQDGGSYEQYF. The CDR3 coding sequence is TGCGCCAGCAGCCAAGATGGCGGATCCTACGAGCAGTACTTC.

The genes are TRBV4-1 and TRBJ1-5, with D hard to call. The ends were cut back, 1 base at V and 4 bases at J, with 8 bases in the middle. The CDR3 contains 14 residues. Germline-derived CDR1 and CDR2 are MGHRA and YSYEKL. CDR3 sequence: CASSQVFLNQPQHF. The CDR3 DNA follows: TGCGCCAGCAGCCAAGTGTTTTTGAATCAGCCCCAGCATTTT.

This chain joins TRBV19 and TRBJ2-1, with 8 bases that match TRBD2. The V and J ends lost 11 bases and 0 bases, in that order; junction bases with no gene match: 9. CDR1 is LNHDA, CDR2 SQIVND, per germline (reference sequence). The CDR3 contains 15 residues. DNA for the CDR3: TGTGCCTCTTCCCCGACTAGCGCCTCCTACAATGAGCAGTTCTTC. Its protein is CASSPTSASYNEQFF.

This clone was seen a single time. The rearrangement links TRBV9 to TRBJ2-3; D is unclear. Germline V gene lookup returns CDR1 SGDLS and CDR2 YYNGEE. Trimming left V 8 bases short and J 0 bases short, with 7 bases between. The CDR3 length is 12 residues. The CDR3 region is CASSRSTDTQYF. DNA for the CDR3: TGTGCCAGTTCTAGGAGCACAGATACGCAGTATTTT. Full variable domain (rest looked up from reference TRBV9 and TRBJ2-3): DSGVTQTPKHLITATGQRVTLRCSPRSGDLSVYWYQQSLDQGLQFLIQYYNGEERAKGNILERFSAQQFPDLHSELNLSSLELGDSALYFCASSRSTDTQYFGPGTRLTVL.

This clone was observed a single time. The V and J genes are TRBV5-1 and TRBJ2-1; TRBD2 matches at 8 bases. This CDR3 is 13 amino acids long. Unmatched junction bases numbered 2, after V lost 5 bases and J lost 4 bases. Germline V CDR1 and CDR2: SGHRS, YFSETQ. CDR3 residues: CASSSGGYNEQFF. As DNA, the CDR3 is TGCGCCAGCAGTTCGGGGGGGTACAATGAGCAGTTCTTC.